The subject of this entry is one T cell receptor (beta chain). These data originate in a study of technical replicates of blood from a handful of donors. The CDR3 spans 15 residues. V trimming: 2 bases; J trimming: 6 bases; junction bases outside the gene matches: 5. Per germline, CDR1 MRHNA and CDR2 SNTAGT. The table came from immunoSEQ multiplex PCR; TCRdb's copy has only in-frame clones and leaves some out. The repertoire holds about 90,000 clones, with 85% to 95% as singletons. The sample taken for sequencing was T cells isolated from PBMCs. V usage is TRBV6-4 and J usage is TRBJ2-1; 9 bases are shared with TRBD2. The sequence was obtained from a human donor in good health. CDR3 sequence: CASSDHLAGPNEQFF. The CDR3 DNA reads TGTGCCAGCAGTGACCACCTAGCGGGACCCAATGAGCAGTTCTTC.